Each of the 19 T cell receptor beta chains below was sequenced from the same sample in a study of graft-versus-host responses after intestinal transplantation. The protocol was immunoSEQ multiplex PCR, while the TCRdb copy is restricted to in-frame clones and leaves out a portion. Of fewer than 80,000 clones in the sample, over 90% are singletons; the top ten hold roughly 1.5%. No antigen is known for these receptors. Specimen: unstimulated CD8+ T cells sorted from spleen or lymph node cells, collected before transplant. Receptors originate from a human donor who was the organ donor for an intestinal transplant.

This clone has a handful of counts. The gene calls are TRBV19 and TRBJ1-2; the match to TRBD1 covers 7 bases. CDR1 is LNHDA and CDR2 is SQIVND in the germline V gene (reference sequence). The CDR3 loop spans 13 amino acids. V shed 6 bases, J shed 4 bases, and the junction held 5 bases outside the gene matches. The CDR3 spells CASSGTEGYGYTF. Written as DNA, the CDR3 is TGTGCCAGTAGCGGGACAGAGGGCTATGGCTACACCTTC.

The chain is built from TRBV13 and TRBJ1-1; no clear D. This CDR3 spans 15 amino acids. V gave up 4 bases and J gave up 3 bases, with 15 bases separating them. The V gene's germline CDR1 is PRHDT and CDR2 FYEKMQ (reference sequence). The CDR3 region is CASSSIDTLDTEAFF. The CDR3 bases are TGTGCCAGCAGCTCCATCGATACTCTGGACACTGAAGCTTTCTTT.

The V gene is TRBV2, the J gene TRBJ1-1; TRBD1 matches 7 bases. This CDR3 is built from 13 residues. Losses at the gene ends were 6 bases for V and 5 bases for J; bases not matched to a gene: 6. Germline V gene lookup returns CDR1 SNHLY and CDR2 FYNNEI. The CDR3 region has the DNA TGTGCCAGCAGCCACCGGGACAGTACTGAAGCTTTCTTT. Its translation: CASSHRDSTEAFF. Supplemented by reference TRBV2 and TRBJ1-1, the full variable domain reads EPEVTQTPSHQVTQMGQEVILRCVPISNHLYFYWYRQILGQKVEFLVSFYNNEISEKSEIFDDQFSVERPDGSNFTLKIRSTKLEDSAMYFCASSHRDSTEAFFGQGTRLTVV.

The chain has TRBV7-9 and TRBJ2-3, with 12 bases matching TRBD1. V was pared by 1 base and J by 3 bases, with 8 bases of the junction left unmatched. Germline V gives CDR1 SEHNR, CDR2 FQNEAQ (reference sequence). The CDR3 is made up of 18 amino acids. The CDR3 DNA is TGTGCCAGCAGCTTAGGGCCGGGACAGGGGGCTCGAACAGATACGCAGTATTTT. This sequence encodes CASSLGPGQGARTDTQYF.

CDR3 bases: TGTGCCAGTAGTATAGCGCCTCGGGGGATTAATCAGCCCCAGCATTTT. It translates to CASSIAPRGINQPQHF. V is TRBV19 and J is TRBJ1-5; D perhaps matches TRBD1 (5 bases). Germline CDR1 and CDR2: LNHDA and SQIVND (reference sequence). The CDR3 spans 16 residues. With 1 base removed from V and 4 bases from J, the gap between germline ends came to 14 bases.

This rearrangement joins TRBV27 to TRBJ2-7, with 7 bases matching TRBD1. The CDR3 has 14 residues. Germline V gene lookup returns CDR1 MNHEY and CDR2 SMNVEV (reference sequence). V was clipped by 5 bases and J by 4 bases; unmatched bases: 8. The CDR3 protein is CASSPDRVRYEQYF. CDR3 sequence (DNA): TGTGCCAGCAGTCCCGACAGGGTCCGATACGAGCAGTACTTC.

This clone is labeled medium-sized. The CDR3 nucleotides are TGTGCCAGCAGCCCGACAGGCTCTGGAAACACCATATATTTT. This encodes CASSPTGSGNTIYF. This sequence joins TRBV5-6 and TRBJ1-3; a weak D match, TRBD1 (6 bases). The CDR3 runs 14 residues. Trimming stripped 4 bases from V and 0 bases from J, with 8 bases between. The germline V gene has CDR1 SGHDT and CDR2 YYEEEE. Full variable domain (rest looked up from reference TRBV5-6 and TRBJ1-3): DAGVTQSPTHLIKTRGQQVTLRCSPKSGHDTVSWYQQALGQGPQFIFQYYEEEERQRGNFPDRFSGHQFPNYSSELNVNALLLGDSALYLCASSPTGSGNTIYFGEGSWLTVV.

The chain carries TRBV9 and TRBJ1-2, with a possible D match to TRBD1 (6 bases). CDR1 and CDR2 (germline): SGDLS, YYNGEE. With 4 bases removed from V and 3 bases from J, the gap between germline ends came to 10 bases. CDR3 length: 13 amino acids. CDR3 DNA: TGTGCCAGCAGCCACCGGACAGACTATGGCTACACCTTC. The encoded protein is CASSHRTDYGYTF.

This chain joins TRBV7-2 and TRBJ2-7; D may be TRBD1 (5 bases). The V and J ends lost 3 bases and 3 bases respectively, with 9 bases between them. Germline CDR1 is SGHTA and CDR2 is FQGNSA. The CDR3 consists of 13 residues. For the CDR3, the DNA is TGTGCCAGCAGCTTGGCGACAGACTACGAGCAGTACTTC. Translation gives CASSLATDYEQYF.

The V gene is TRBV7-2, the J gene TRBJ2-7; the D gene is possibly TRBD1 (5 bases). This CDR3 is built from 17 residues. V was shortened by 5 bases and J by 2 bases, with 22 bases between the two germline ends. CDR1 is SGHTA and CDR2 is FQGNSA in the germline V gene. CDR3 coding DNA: TGTGCCAGCAGCCCCGACGGACGAGACAGCCTTGCCTACGAGCAGTACTTC. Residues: CASSPDGRDSLAYEQYF.

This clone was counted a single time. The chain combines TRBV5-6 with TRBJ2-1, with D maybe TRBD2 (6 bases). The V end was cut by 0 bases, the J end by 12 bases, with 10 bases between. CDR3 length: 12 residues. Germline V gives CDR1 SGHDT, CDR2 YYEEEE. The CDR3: CASSLGTKGQFF. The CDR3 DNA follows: TGTGCCAGCAGCTTGGGGACTAAGGGGCAGTTCTTC.

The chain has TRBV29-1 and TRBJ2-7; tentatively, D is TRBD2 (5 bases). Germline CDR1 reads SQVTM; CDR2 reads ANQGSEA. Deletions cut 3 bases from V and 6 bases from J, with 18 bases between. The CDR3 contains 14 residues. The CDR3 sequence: CSVEGVSSVGEQYF. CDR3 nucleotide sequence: TGCAGCGTTGAGGGTGTGAGTAGCGTGGGCGAGCAGTACTTC.

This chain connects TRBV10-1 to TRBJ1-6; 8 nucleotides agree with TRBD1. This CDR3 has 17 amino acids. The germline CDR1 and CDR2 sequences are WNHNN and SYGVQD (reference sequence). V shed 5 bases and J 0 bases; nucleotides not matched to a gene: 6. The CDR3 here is CASSWTGLSSYNSPLHF. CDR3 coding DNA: TGCGCCAGCAGTTGGACAGGGCTCAGCTCCTATAATTCACCCCTCCACTTT.

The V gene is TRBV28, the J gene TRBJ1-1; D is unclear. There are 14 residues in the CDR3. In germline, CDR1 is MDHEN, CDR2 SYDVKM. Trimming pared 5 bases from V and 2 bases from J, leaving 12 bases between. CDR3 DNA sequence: TGTGCCAGCAGTATGACTCTAGGTAACACTGAAGCTTTCTTT. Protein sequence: CASSMTLGNTEAFF.

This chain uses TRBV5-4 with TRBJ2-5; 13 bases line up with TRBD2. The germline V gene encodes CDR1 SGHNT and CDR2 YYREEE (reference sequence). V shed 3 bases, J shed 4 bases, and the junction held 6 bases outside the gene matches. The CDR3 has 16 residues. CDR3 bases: TGTGCCAGCAGCTCCGGACTAGCGGGAGTTGGAGAGACCCAGTACTTC. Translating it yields CASSSGLAGVGETQYF.

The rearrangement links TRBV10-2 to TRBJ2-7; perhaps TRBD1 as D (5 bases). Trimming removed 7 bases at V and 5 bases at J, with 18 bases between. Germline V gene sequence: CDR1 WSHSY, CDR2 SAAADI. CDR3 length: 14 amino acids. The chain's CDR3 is CASKQAPAFDEQYF. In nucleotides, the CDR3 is TGCGCCAGCAAACAGGCACCGGCATTCGACGAGCAGTACTTC.

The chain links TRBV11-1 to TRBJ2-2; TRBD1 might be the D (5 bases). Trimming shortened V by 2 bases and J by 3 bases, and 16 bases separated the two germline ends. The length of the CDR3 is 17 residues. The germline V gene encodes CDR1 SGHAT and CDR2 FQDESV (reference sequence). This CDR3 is CASSLIFGQWYTGELFF. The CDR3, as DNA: TGTGCCAGCAGCTTAATTTTCGGACAATGGTACACCGGGGAGCTGTTTTTT. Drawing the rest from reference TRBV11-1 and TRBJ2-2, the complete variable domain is EAEVAQSPRYKITEKSQAVAFWCDPISGHATLYWYRQILGQGPELLVQFQDESVVDDSQLPKDRFSAERLKGVDSTLKIQPAELGDSAMYLCASSLIFGQWYTGELFFGEGSRLTVL.

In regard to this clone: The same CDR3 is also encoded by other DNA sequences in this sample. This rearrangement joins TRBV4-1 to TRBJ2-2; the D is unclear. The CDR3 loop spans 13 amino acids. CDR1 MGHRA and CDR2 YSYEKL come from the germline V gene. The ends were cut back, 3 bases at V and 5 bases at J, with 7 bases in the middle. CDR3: CASSQSNTGELFF. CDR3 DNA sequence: TGCGCCAGCAGCCAGAGCAATACCGGGGAGCTGTTTTTT.

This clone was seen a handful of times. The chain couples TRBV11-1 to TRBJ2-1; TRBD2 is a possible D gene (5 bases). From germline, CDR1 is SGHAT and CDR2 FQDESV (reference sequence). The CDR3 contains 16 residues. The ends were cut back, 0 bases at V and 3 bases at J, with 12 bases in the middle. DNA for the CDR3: TGTGCCAGCAGCTTAGCGGGAGAGATAGACTACAATGAGCAGTTCTTC. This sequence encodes CASSLAGEIDYNEQFF.